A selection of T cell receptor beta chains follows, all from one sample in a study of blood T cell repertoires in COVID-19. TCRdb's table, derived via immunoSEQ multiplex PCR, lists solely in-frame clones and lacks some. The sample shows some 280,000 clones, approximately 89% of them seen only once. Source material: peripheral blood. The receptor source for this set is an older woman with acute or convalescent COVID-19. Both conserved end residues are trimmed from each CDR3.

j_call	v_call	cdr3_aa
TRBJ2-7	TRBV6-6	ASSSLMEQY
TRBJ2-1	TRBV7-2	ASTPGDRAYSEQF
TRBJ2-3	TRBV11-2	ASSASTGTQY
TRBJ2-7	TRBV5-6	ASSAGLEVYEQY
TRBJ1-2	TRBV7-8	ASTRQAPNYGYT
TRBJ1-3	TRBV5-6	ASSLPGVSSGNTIY
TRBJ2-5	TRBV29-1	SVDVSGGGETQY
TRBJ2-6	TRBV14	ASSQVQGARGANVLT
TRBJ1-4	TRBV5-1	ASSSVGGGKLLVNEKLF
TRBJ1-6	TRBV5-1	ASSLEPRTDSPLH
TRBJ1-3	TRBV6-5	ASSFLQGSGNTIY
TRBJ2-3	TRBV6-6	ASSNQQGPLVTQY
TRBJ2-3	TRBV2	ASSPTSGESTQY
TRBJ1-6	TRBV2	ASRKQGVVSPLH
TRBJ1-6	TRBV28	ASSSTGNNSPLH
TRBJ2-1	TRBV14	ASSQEHRQGNSYNEQF
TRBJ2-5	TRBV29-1	SVSNGIWETQY
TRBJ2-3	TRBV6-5	ASSWDRVSTDTQY
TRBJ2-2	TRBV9	ASSPEVDSNTGELF
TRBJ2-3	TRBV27	ASSGGRGTDTQY
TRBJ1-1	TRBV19	ASMAVQGTEAF
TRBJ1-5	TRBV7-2	ASSPITGGNQPQH
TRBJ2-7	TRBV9	ASSARPAAGVEQY
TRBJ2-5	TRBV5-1	ASIPSGGAQETQY
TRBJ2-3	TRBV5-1	ASSLTPGASGSLGDTQY